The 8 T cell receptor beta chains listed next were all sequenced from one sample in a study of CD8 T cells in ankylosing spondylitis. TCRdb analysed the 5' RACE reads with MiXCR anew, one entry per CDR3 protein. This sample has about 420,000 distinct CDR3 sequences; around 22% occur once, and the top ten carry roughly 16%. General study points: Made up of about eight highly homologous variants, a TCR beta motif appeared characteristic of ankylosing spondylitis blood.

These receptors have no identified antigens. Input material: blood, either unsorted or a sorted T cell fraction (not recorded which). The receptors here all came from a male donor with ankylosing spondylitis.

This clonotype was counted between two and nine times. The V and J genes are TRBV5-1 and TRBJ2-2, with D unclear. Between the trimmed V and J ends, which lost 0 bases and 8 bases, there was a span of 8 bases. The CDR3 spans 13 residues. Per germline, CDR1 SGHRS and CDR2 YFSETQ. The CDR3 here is CASSLAVTGELFF. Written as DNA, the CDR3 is TGCGCCAGCAGCTTGGCCGTGACAGGGGAGCTGTTTTTT. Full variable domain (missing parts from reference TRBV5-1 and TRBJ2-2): KAGVTQTPRYLIKTRGQQVTLSCSPISGHRSVSWYQQTPGQGLQFLFEYFSETQRNKGNFPGRFSGRQFSNSRSEMNVSTLELGDSALYLCASSLAVTGELFFGEGSRLTVL.

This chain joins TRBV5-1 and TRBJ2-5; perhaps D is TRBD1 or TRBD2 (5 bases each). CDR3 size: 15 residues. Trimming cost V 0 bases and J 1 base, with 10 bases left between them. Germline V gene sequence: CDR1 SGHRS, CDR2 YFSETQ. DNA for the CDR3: TGCGCCAGCAGCTTGGCCGGGACGGTCCAAGAGACCCAGTACTTC. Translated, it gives CASSLAGTVQETQYF.

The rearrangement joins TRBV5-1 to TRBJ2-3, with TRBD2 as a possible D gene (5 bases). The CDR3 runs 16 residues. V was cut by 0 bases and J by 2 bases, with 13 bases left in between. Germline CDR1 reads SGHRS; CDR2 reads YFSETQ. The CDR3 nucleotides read TGCGCCAGCAGCTTGGTGACCGGGAAGTTCACAGATACGCAGTATTTT. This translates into CASSLVTGKFTDTQYF.

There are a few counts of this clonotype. The CDR3 loop reads CASSFLDRDTEAFF. In DNA, the CDR3 is TGTGCCAGCAGTTTCTTGGACAGGGACACTGAAGCTTTCTTT. The chain recombines TRBV28 with TRBJ1-1, with TRBD1 matching 8 bases. The CDR3 sequence is 14 residues long. Trimming cost V 3 bases and J 3 bases; bases outside gene matches: 3. Germline V lookup: CDR1 MDHEN, CDR2 SYDVKM.

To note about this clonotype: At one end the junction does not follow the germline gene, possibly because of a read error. This CDR3 reads CAGSGLARGNEQFF. The CDR3 nucleotides read TGCGCCGGCAGCGGACTAGCGAGGGGCAATGAGCAGTTCTTC. The chain carries TRBV5-1 and TRBJ2-1; 9 positions agree with TRBD2. This CDR3 is 14 amino acids long. The germline CDR1 and CDR2 sequences are SGHRS and YFSETQ.

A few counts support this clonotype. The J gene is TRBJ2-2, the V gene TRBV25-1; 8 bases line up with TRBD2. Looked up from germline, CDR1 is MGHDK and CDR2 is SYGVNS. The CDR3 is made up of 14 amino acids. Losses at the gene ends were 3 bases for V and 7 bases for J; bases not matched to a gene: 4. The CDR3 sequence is CASSDEREFGELFF. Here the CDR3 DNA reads TGTGCCAGCAGTGACGAGCGGGAGTTCGGGGAGCTGTTTTTT.

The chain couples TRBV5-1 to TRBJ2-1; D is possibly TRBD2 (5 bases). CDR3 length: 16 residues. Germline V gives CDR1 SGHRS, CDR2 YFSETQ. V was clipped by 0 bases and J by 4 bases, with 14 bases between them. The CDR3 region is CASSLAQAGLYNEQFF. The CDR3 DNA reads TGCGCCAGCAGCTTGGCCCAGGCGGGCCTTTACAATGAGCAGTTCTTC.

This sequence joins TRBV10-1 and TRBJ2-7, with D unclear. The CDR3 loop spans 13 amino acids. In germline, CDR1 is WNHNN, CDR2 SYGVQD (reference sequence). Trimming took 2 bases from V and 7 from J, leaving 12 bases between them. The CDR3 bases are TGCGCCAGCAGTGAGGACATCCTAACGGAGCAGTACTTC. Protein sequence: CASSEDILTEQYF.